This TCR beta chain was sequenced for a study of blood T cell repertoires in COVID-19. In the study overall: Sources were T cells, B-cell-depleted T cells, or PBMCs; the material itself was cDNA or gDNA.

Germline V gives CDR1 LGHDT, CDR2 YNNKEL (reference sequence). The CDR3 has 12 residues. Trimming pared 4 bases from V and 4 bases from J, leaving 8 bases between. Clones were read by immunoSEQ multiplex PCR, and TCRdb kept only the in-frame ones, dropping some. The repertoire consists of fewer than 100,000 clones, with approximately 85% occurring once and the leading ten covering under 55%. Sequencing was carried out using peripheral blood. This clonotype was obtained from a human donor in a cohort sampled during active COVID-19. V gene TRBV3-1 (or the pseudogene TRBV3-2) combines with J gene TRBJ2-7; TRBD1 might be the D (5 bases). CDR3 loop: CASSRQNYEQYF. Written as DNA, the CDR3 is TGTGCCAGCAGCCGACAGAATTACGAGCAGTACTTC.